This entry lists 15 T cell receptor beta chains sequenced from one sample in a study of CD8 T cells in ankylosing spondylitis. Overall study results and limits: Seven to nine highly homologous variants made up a TCR beta motif that seemed to typify ankylosing spondylitis blood.

Their target antigens are unknown. TCRdb re-called the 5' RACE reads with MiXCR, one entry per CDR3 protein. The sample shows some 840,000 distinct CDR3 sequences, 12% of them seen only once. What was sequenced was blood, either unsorted or a sorted T cell fraction (not recorded which). The receptor set was obtained from a male donor with ankylosing spondylitis.

This clonotype was detected ten times or more. The rearrangement joins TRBV12-3 or TRBV12-4 to TRBJ1-2, with D possibly being TRBD1 (6 bases). Deletions cut 6 bases from V and 9 bases from J, with 17 bases between. This CDR3 region has 13 residues. CDR3 DNA: TGTGCCAGCAGAGACGCCGGGGGCGACAGCTACACCTTC. Protein product: CASRDAGGDSYTF.

The chain recombines TRBV20-1 with TRBJ1-1; no clear D gene. V lost 0 bases, J lost 11 bases, and 16 bases lay in between. This CDR3 has 13 amino acids. Germline CDR1 reads DFQATT; CDR2 reads SNEGSKA (reference sequence). The chain's CDR3 is CSARDLVGLRAFF. The CDR3, as DNA: TGCAGTGCTAGAGATCTAGTCGGTCTGCGGGCTTTCTTT.

This clonotype was counted ten times or more. The chain joins TRBV5-1 to TRBJ2-1, with D possibly TRBD1 on 6 matching bases. Germline V lookup: CDR1 SGHRS, CDR2 YFSETQ. V lost 4 bases, J lost 9 bases, and 14 bases lay in between. The CDR3 has 13 residues. CDR3 sequence (DNA): TGCGCCAGCAGCCAAACAGGGTATGCTGAGCAGTTCTTC. Residues: CASSQTGYAEQFF.

The chain employs TRBV27 and TRBJ1-1; maybe TRBD1 (5 bases). Between the trimmed V and J ends, which lost 0 bases and 4 bases, there was a span of 12 bases. The CDR3 is made up of 15 amino acids. In germline, CDR1 is MNHEY, CDR2 SMNVEV (reference sequence). The CDR3 is CASSLSGRVTTEAFF. CDR3 coding DNA: TGTGCCAGCAGTTTATCGGGCAGGGTTACCACTGAAGCTTTCTTT.

The chain links TRBV7-2 to TRBJ2-1; D is uncertain. The CDR3 extends over 13 amino acids. V was trimmed by 3 bases and J by 9 bases, leaving 12 bases between them. The germline gives CDR1 SGHTA, CDR2 FQGNSA. CDR3 protein: CASSFFQVGEQFF. In nucleotides, the CDR3 is TGTGCCAGCAGCTTTTTCCAAGTCGGTGAGCAGTTCTTC.

V gene TRBV20-1 combines with J gene TRBJ2-7; a weak D match, TRBD2 (5 bases). Germline V gene sequence: CDR1 DFQATT, CDR2 SNEGSKA (reference sequence). The ends were cut back, 6 bases at V and 4 bases at J, with 16 bases in the middle. The length of the CDR3 is 13 residues. The CDR3 DNA reads TGCAGTGCCTTCAGCGGATCGGGGTACGAGCAGTACTTC. Translated, it gives CSAFSGSGYEQYF.

At least ten counts were recorded for this clonotype. The V call is TRBV6-5, the J call TRBJ1-1; D gene unclear. Deletions cut 0 bases from V and 2 bases from J, with 10 bases between. The CDR3 extends over 15 amino acids. Germline assignment: CDR1 MNHEY and CDR2 SVGAGI. The CDR3 nucleotides read TGTGCCAGCAGTTACTCTTTGGCTATTAACACTGAAGCTTTCTTT. Translating it yields CASSYSLAINTEAFF.

The chain is built from TRBV5-1 and TRBJ1-2; D is ambiguous. Between the trimmed V and J ends, which lost 0 bases and 8 bases, there was a span of 17 bases. This CDR3 spans 15 amino acids. Germline V gene data show CDR1 as SGHRS and CDR2 as YFSETQ. For the CDR3, the DNA is TGCGCCAGCAGCTTGGCCTTCCCTGAAGGACGAGGCTACACCTTC. Translating gives CASSLAFPEGRGYTF. The full variable domain, completed using reference TRBV5-1 and TRBJ1-2, is KAGVTQTPRYLIKTRGQQVTLSCSPISGHRSVSWYQQTPGQGLQFLFEYFSETQRNKGNFPGRFSGRQFSNSRSEMNVSTLELGDSALYLCASSLAFPEGRGYTFGSGTRLTVV.

This clonotype was observed a few times. J is TRBJ1-2 and V is TRBV6-1, with 10 bases aligning to TRBD1. V lost 6 bases and J lost 7; bases outside the gene matches: 11. In germline, CDR1 is MNHNS, CDR2 SASEGT. The CDR3 totals 15 residues. The CDR3 region is CASSPRWGQGLGYTF. The DNA for the CDR3 is TGTGCCAGCAGCCCCAGATGGGGACAGGGGCTTGGCTACACCTTC.

The gene calls are TRBV27 and TRBJ2-4; D may be TRBD1 (6 bases). V lost 1 base to trimming and J lost 5 bases, with 12 bases between them. The CDR3 sequence is 15 residues long. Germline CDR1 is MNHEY and CDR2 is SMNVEV (reference sequence). The CDR3 is CASSLFSGTQNIQYF. Here the CDR3 DNA reads TGTGCCAGCAGTTTATTTTCAGGGACACAAAACATTCAGTACTTC.

This chain uses TRBV6-5 with TRBJ1-6; no firm D call. The CDR3 sequence is 13 residues long. The germline V and J ends were trimmed by 0 bases and 9 bases, with 6 bases remaining between them. Germline CDR1 MNHEY, CDR2 SVGAGI. CDR3 protein: CASSYSYRSPLHF. The CDR3 DNA is TGTGCCAGCAGTTACTCGTATCGTTCACCCCTCCACTTT.

The chain is built from TRBV5-1 and TRBJ2-3; 8 bases fit TRBD1. Germline loops: CDR1 SGHRS, CDR2 YFSETQ. Germline trimming cut 5 bases from V and 4 bases from J; bases unmatched to any gene: 3. The CDR3 consists of 13 residues. The CDR3: CASSAGGPDTQYF. CDR3 DNA sequence: TGCGCCAGCAGTGCAGGGGGCCCAGATACGCAGTATTTT.

As regards this clonotype: A much larger clone differs from this one at a single base, so this may be a read error. The V call is TRBV5-1, the J call TRBJ2-5, with 14 bases matching TRBD2. Germline-derived CDR1 and CDR2 are SGHRS and YFSETQ. The length of the CDR3 is 14 residues. V lost 4 bases to trimming and J lost 9 bases; unmatched junction nucleotides: 5. The CDR3 loop is CASSPGLAGDAQYF. CDR3 DNA: TGCGCCAGCAGCCCGGGACTAGCGGGGGATGCCCAGTACTTC.

The chain carries TRBV5-6 and TRBJ2-7; 9 bases map to TRBD1. Germline values: CDR1 SGHDT, CDR2 YYEEEE. The CDR3 totals 15 residues. V was pared by 4 bases and J by 5 bases, with 10 bases of the junction left unmatched. The CDR3 here is CASSPRYRGRNEQYF. CDR3 DNA sequence: TGTGCCAGCAGCCCCCGGTACAGGGGGCGAAACGAGCAGTACTTC. The full variable domain, completed using reference TRBV5-6 and TRBJ2-7, is DAGVTQSPTHLIKTRGQQVTLRCSPKSGHDTVSWYQQALGQGPQFIFQYYEEEERQRGNFPDRFSGHQFPNYSSELNVNALLLGDSALYLCASSPRYRGRNEQYFGPGTRLTVT.

The V gene is TRBV20-1, the J gene TRBJ2-1, with a possible D match to TRBD2 (6 bases). Trimming pared 1 base from V and 2 bases from J, leaving 18 bases between. The germline V gene has CDR1 DFQATT and CDR2 SNEGSKA (reference sequence). The CDR3 covers 17 residues. In DNA form, the CDR3 reads TGCAGTGCTAGAGCCTACGGACGGCGGGGAACCTACAATGAGCAGTTCTTC. Translated: CSARAYGRRGTYNEQFF.